This T cell receptor beta chain was sequenced during a study of T cells in tuberculosis. Profiling relied on immunoSEQ multiplex PCR, and the TCRdb table lists in-frame clones only, not all of them. This sample has about 34,000 clones, with about 91% found just once. Described time point: new active TB diagnosis, blood taken before or within 7 days of starting treatment. Germline CDR1 reads SNHLY; CDR2 reads FYNNEI. After removal of 7 bases from V and 4 bases from J, the junction contained 18 bases not matched to a gene. The CDR3 runs to 17 residues. The J gene is TRBJ1-2, the V gene TRBV2, with 7 nucleotides matching TRBD1. The receptor was isolated from an adult with tuberculosis. Sequences were derived from PBMCs, sampled at tuberculosis diagnosis. The CDR3 DNA sequence: TGTGCCAGCACCCTAGCCCTTGCCCCGGGACAGACCTATGGCTACACCTTC. Its protein product is CASTLALAPGQTYGYTF.